The source of this T cell receptor (beta chain) is a study of T cells in Graves' hyperthyroidism and ophthalmopathy. The study, taken as a whole, reports: The majority of expanded thyroid clonotypes above 0.001 also appeared in blood. Before onset, by a median of approximately 6.8 months, the model predicted ophthalmopathy.

With regard to this clonotype: The antigen remains undetermined.

RNA transcripts gave rise to amplified TCR beta CDR3 regions. First-round RT-PCR with HTBI primers amplified the TCR CDR3 region. One entry per CDR3 protein, called by TCRdb with MiXCR from the multiplex PCR reads. The profile shows some 720,000 distinct CDR3 sequences, roughly 17% of them singletons. Exclusion followed for patients with uncontrolled infection, other autoimmune disease, pregnancy or lactation. The ends lost 7 bases at V and 3 bases at J; junction bases unmatched: 5. Germline-derived CDR1 and CDR2 are MNHNS and SASEGT. This CDR3 has 14 residues. The chain employs TRBV6-1 and TRBJ2-2; 7 bases fit TRBD1. This TCR was recovered from a man younger than 30 with Graves' hyperthyroidism. Input material: blood. CDR3 region: CASNGRGYTGELFF. The CDR3 bases are TGTGCCAGCAATGGCAGGGGGTACACCGGGGAGCTGTTTTTT.